These 21 T cell receptor beta chains came from one sample sequenced in a study of T cells in Graves' hyperthyroidism and ophthalmopathy (dated by TCRdb to the late 2010s). The method behind the library was multiplex PCR. Sequencing relied on an Illumina HiSeq 2000. The TCR beta CDR3 regions were amplified from RNA transcripts. A first-round RT-PCR of the TCR CDR3 used the HTBI primer set with the Qiagen OneStep RT-PCR kit. The public reads were reanalyzed by TCRdb: fastp trimming at Q25, MiXCR alignment, in-frame beta chains only. Here each entry gathers all rows of one CDR3 protein and keeps the most common genes and DNA. This sample has fewer than 450,000 distinct CDR3 sequences in its table, and about 15% of those were observed once. More than 30% of the sample is taken by the ten largest. Material: blood. Receptors were obtained from a woman under 40 with Graves' hyperthyroidism that later progressed to Graves' ophthalmopathy.

As for this clonotype: This is likely a read error, given that the CDR3 carries no conserved phenylalanine or tryptophan at its end. The chain joins TRBV9 to TRBJ1-1; 8 bases match TRBD1. The CDR3 consists of 14 residues. Looked up from germline, CDR1 is SGDLS and CDR2 is YYNGEE. V shed 3 bases, J shed 8 bases, and the junction held 9 bases outside the gene matches. CDR3 residues: CASSGNQWTGEAFI. For the CDR3, the DNA is TGTGCCAGCAGCGGGAACCAGTGGACAGGGGAAGCTTTCATT.

In regard to this clonotype: One end of the junction fails to match germline, which may point to a read error. The chain links TRBV28 to TRBJ2-1; 13 nucleotides match TRBD2. This CDR3 region has 17 residues. Germline CDR1 MDHEN, CDR2 SYDVKM. The DNA for the CDR3 is TGTGCCAGCAGTGGTCCCGGGACTAGCGGGACCTACGCCTCGTTGTGGTTC. Its protein product is CASSGPGTSGTYASLWF.

CDR3 in DNA: TGTGCCAGCTCACGGGCCTACGACAGGGGTAATGAGCAGTTCTTC. The encoded protein is CASSRAYDRGNEQFF. The chain is built from TRBV18 and TRBJ2-1; 8 bases are shared with TRBD1. After removal of 4 bases from V and 7 bases from J, the junction contained 9 bases not matched to a gene. In germline, CDR1 is KGHSH, CDR2 LQKENI. The CDR3 has 15 amino acids.

Many counts were recorded for this clonotype. This chain joins TRBV20-1 and TRBJ2-3; the D call may be TRBD1 or TRBD2 (5 bases each). The V end lost 7 bases, the J end lost 1 base, and 18 bases lay between the germline ends. The CDR3 runs 15 residues. CDR1 is DFQATT, CDR2 SNEGSKA, per germline (reference sequence). The CDR3 sequence: CSVGVRRVGTDTQYF. CDR3 sequence (DNA): TGCAGTGTGGGGGTGCGACGGGTCGGCACAGATACGCAGTATTTT.

This clonotype has a count of ten or more. The chain links TRBV29-1 to TRBJ2-5, with a tentative D call TRBD1 (5 bases). The germline V gene has CDR1 SQVTM and CDR2 ANQGSEA. V gave up 7 bases and J gave up 1 base, with 13 bases separating them. The CDR3 consists of 13 residues. CDR3: CSGQPQGQETQYF. The CDR3 DNA is TGCAGCGGCCAACCCCAGGGCCAAGAGACCCAGTACTTC.

The rearrangement joins TRBV12-3 or TRBV12-4 to TRBJ2-3; D gene unclear. The CDR3 runs 13 residues. Deletions cut 1 base from V and 8 bases from J, with 10 bases between. DNA of the CDR3: TGTGCCAGCAGTTTAGAAAGGATGGGTACGCAGTATTTT. Translation gives CASSLERMGTQYF.

This clonotype was seen at least ten times. V and J are TRBV6-1 and TRBJ2-7; D possibly corresponds to TRBD1 (6 bases). CDR3 length: 14 residues. CDR1 and CDR2 from the germline V gene are MNHNS and SASEGT. V dropped 6 bases and J dropped 1 base, with 13 bases sitting between them. The CDR3 nucleotides read TGTGCCAGCAGAACCGGGACACTTTCCTACGAGCAGTACTTC. Protein sequence: CASRTGTLSYEQYF.

This clonotype was counted many times. This rearrangement joins TRBV3-1 to TRBJ1-2; D unresolved. Trimming removed 1 base from V and 4 bases from J, with 16 bases in between. Germline-derived CDR1 and CDR2 are LGHDT and YNNKEL (reference sequence). CDR3 length: 16 residues. This chain's CDR3 is CASSQGGRGKSYGYTF. CDR3 nucleotides: TGTGCCAGCAGCCAAGGAGGTAGAGGAAAGAGCTATGGCTACACCTTC. Using reference TRBV3-1 and TRBJ1-2 for the parts outside the CDR3, the full variable domain is DTAVSQTPKYLVTQMGNDKSIKCEQNLGHDTMYWYKQDSKKFLKIMFSYNNKELIINETVPNRFSPKSPDKAHLNLHINSLELGDSAVYFCASSQGGRGKSYGYTFGSGTRLTVV.

As to this clonotype: This could be a read error, since a much larger clone is one nucleotide away. The chain uses TRBV5-1 and TRBJ2-7; D is uncertain. CDR3 length: 13 amino acids. The V end lost 0 bases, the J end lost 1 base, and 5 bases lay between the germline ends. In germline, CDR1 is SGHRS, CDR2 YFSETQ. The CDR3 sequence is CASSLEESYEQYF. The DNA of the CDR3 is TGCGCCAGCAGCTTGGAGGAGTCCTACGAGCAGTACTTC.

This clonotype was observed at least ten times. The chain recombines TRBV28 with TRBJ2-7; TRBD1 aligns across 9 bases. CDR3 length: 14 amino acids. Germline V gives CDR1 MDHEN, CDR2 SYDVKM. Unmatched junction bases numbered 4, after V lost 5 bases and J lost 2 bases. CDR3 amino acids: CASSTGTGTYEQYF. As DNA, the CDR3 is TGTGCCAGCAGTACCGGGACAGGGACCTACGAGCAGTACTTC. The full variable domain, with the rest looked up from reference TRBV28 and TRBJ2-7, is DVKVTQSSRYLVKRTGEKVFLECVQDMDHENMFWYRQDPGLGLRLIYFSYDVKMKEKGDIPEGYSVSREKKERFSLILESASTNQTSMYLCASSTGTGTYEQYFGPGTRLTVT.

In this sample, this clonotype turned up a few times. This sequence joins TRBV5-1 and TRBJ2-3, with 8 bases matching TRBD1. This CDR3 has 14 amino acids. V shed 4 bases and J 0 bases; nucleotides not matched to a gene: 1. Per the germline V gene, CDR1 is SGHRS and CDR2 is YFSETQ. The CDR3 spells CASSRTGSTDTQYF. The CDR3 DNA sequence: TGCGCCAGCAGCCGGACAGGGAGCACAGATACGCAGTATTTT.

The rearrangement links TRBV5-4 to TRBJ1-1; D is undetermined. The germline gives CDR1 SGHNT, CDR2 YYREEE (reference sequence). Trimming stripped 1 base from V and 2 bases from J, with 18 bases between. CDR3 length equals 17 residues. For the CDR3, the DNA is TGTGCCAGCAGCTTGCCTCAAAACCGGGATTTAAACACTGAAGCTTTCTTT. It yields the protein CASSLPQNRDLNTEAFF. The full variable domain, in which reference TRBV5-4 and TRBJ1-1 provide the parts outside the CDR3, is ETGVTQSPTHLIKTRGQQVTLRCSSQSGHNTVSWYQQALGQGPQFIFQYYREEENGRGNFPPRFSGLQFPNYSSELNVNALELDDSALYLCASSLPQNRDLNTEAFFGQGTRLTVV.

This clonotype was counted many times. This chain uses TRBV19 with TRBJ1-5, with TRBD1 matching 7 bases. V gave up 7 bases and J gave up 5 bases; unmatched junction bases: 8. Germline loops: CDR1 LNHDA, CDR2 SQIVND (reference sequence). This CDR3 is built from 14 residues. The chain's CDR3 is CASTNRDRDQPQHF. The CDR3 nucleotides read TGTGCCAGTACGAACCGGGACAGAGATCAGCCCCAGCATTTT.

This clonotype occurred many times. The chain couples TRBV2 to TRBJ1-3, with D maybe TRBD1 (6 bases). The germline V and J ends were trimmed by 3 bases and 0 bases, with 9 bases remaining between them. Germline V CDR1 and CDR2: SNHLY, FYNNEI. This CDR3 region has 15 residues. The CDR3 coding sequence is TGTGCCAGCAGTGATCACAGGGCCTCTGGAAACACCATATATTTT. As protein: CASSDHRASGNTIYF.

The V call is TRBV20-1, the J call TRBJ1-1; the D is unclear. V was pared by 0 bases and J by 0 bases, with 11 bases between. The length of the CDR3 is 15 residues. The V gene's germline CDR1 is DFQATT and CDR2 SNEGSKA (reference sequence). CDR3 sequence (DNA): TGCAGTGCTAGAGACCCCGGGCTAATGAACACTGAAGCTTTCTTT. It is translated as CSARDPGLMNTEAFF.

This clonotype was observed a handful of times. The chain couples TRBV4-1 to TRBJ2-1, with D perhaps matching TRBD2 (6 bases). Trimming pared 4 bases from V and 1 base from J, leaving 14 bases between. Germline-derived CDR1 and CDR2 are MGHRA and YSYEKL. The CDR3 covers 16 residues. The CDR3 loop is CASSRLGGGSYNEQFF. CDR3 DNA: TGCGCCAGCAGCCGCCTCGGGGGTGGATCCTACAATGAGCAGTTCTTC.

This clonotype was found many times. The genes are TRBV5-1 and TRBJ2-7; D is possibly TRBD1 (6 bases). This CDR3 has 15 amino acids. V lost 0 bases, J lost 2 bases, and 12 bases lay in between. Looked up from germline, CDR1 is SGHRS and CDR2 is YFSETQ. CDR3 DNA sequence: TGCGCCAGCAGCTTGGAAGGGGGTGTAGCCTACGAGCAGTACTTC. Its translation is CASSLEGGVAYEQYF.

This clonotype has a count of ten or more. The rearrangement joins TRBV28 to TRBJ2-5; 9 nucleotides match TRBD2. The germline V gene encodes CDR1 MDHEN and CDR2 SYDVKM. Trimming removed 3 bases from V and 5 bases from J; junction bases left unmatched: 10. This CDR3 has 16 residues. CDR3 region: CASSFVAGGPSETQYF. The CDR3 region has the DNA TGTGCCAGCAGTTTTGTTGCGGGAGGGCCCTCGGAGACCCAGTACTTC.

The chain carries TRBV28 and TRBJ1-1; D not certain. CDR3 size: 14 residues. Germline lookup yields CDR1 MDHEN and CDR2 SYDVKM. The V end was cut by 5 bases, the J end by 6 bases, with 16 bases between. The CDR3 region has the DNA TGTGCCAGCAGTGGACGCCCCGGCCGAGCTGAAGCTTTCTTT. It specifies CASSGRPGRAEAFF.

This clonotype was recorded at least ten times. The J gene is TRBJ1-1, the V gene TRBV19; D is undetermined. Germline CDR1 is LNHDA and CDR2 is SQIVND (reference sequence). The ends were cut back, 7 bases at V and 2 bases at J, with 14 bases in the middle. The CDR3 has 14 residues. In DNA, the CDR3 is TGTGCCAGTATCCCCCTCGGGGTTAACACTGAAGCTTTCTTT. Its translation is CASIPLGVNTEAFF.

This clonotype was counted at least ten times. The chain is built from TRBV27 and TRBJ1-5, with D unclear. V was cut by 3 bases and J by 2 bases, with 8 bases left in between. This CDR3 has 14 residues. CDR1 MNHEY and CDR2 SMNVEV come from the germline V gene (reference sequence). CDR3 protein: CASSFRVGNQPQHF. The CDR3 DNA sequence: TGTGCCAGCAGTTTTAGGGTAGGCAATCAGCCCCAGCATTTT.